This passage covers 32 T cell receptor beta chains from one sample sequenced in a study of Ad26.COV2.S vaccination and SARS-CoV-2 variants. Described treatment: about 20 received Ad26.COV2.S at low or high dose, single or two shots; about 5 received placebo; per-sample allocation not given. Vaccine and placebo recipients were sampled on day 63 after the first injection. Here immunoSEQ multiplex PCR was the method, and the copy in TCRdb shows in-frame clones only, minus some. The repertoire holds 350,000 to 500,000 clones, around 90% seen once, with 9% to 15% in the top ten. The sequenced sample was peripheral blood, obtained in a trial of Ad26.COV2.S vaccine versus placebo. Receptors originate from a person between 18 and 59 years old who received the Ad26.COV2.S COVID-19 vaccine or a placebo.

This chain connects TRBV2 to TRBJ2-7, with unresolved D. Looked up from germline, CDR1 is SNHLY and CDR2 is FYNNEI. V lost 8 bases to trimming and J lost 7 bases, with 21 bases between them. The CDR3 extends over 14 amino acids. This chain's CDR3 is CASLPTASYVEQYF. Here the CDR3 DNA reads TGTGCCAGCCTTCCCACAGCTTCCTACGTGGAGCAGTACTTC.

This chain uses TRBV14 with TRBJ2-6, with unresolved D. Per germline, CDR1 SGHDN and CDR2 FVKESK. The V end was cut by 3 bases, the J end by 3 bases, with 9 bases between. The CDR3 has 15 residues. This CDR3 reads CASSQFVLGANVLTF. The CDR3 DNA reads TGTGCCAGCAGCCAGTTTGTCCTTGGGGCCAACGTCCTGACTTTC. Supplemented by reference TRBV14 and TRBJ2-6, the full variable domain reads EAGVTQFPSHSVIEKGQTVTLRCDPISGHDNLYWYRRVMGKEIKFLLHFVKESKQDESGMPNNRFLAERTGGTYSTLKVQPAELEDSGVYFCASSQFVLGANVLTFGAGSRLTVL.

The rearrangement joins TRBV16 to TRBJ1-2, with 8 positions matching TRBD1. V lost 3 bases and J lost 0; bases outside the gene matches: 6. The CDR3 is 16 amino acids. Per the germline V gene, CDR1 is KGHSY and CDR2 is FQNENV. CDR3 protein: CASSHRQGTSNYGYTF. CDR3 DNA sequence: TGTGCCAGCAGCCATCGACAGGGGACCTCTAACTATGGCTACACCTTC.

The CDR3 protein is CASSDSPGARLNEQFF. The CDR3 nucleotides are TGTGCCAGCAGTGACTCACCGGGAGCCCGTTTGAATGAGCAGTTCTTC. The V and J genes are TRBV6-4 and TRBJ2-1; D perhaps matches TRBD2 (6 bases). The germline V gene encodes CDR1 MRHNA and CDR2 SNTAGT. Trimming took 0 bases from V and 7 from J, leaving 16 bases between them. The CDR3 extends over 16 amino acids.

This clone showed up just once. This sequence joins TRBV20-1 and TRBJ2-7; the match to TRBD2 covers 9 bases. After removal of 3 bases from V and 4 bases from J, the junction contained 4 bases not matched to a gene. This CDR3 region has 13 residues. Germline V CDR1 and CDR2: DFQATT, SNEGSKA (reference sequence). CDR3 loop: CSASLSGRYEQYF. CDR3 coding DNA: TGCAGTGCTAGTCTCAGCGGGAGGTACGAGCAGTACTTC.

CDR3 region: CASSSTRDEQFF. In DNA, the CDR3 is TGTGCCAGCAGTTCCACTCGGGATGAGCAGTTCTTC. V gene TRBV6-5 combines with J gene TRBJ2-1; D not resolved. The CDR3 totals 12 residues. The V end was cut by 4 bases, the J end by 8 bases, with 9 bases between. Germline V gives CDR1 MNHEY, CDR2 SVGAGI.

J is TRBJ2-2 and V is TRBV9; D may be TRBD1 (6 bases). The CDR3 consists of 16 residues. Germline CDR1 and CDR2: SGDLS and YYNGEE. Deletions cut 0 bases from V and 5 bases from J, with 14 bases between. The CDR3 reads CASSVDRTVHTGELFF. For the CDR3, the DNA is TGTGCCAGCAGCGTAGATCGGACAGTCCATACCGGGGAGCTGTTTTTT. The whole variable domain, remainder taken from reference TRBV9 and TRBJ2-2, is DSGVTQTPKHLITATGQRVTLRCSPRSGDLSVYWYQQSLDQGLQFLIQYYNGEERAKGNILERFSAQQFPDLHSELNLSSLELGDSALYFCASSVDRTVHTGELFFGEGSRLTVL.

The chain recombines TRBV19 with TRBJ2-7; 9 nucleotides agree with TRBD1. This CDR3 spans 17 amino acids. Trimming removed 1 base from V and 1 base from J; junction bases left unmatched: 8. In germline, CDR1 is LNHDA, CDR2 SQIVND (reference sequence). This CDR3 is CASSIGGLQGASYEQYF. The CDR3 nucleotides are TGTGCCAGTAGTATAGGCGGCCTACAGGGGGCTTCCTACGAGCAGTACTTC.

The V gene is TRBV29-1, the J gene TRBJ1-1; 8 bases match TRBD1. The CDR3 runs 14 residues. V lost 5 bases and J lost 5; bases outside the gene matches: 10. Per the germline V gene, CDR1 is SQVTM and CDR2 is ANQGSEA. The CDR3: CSVTRTGFLTEAFF. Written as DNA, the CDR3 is TGCAGCGTTACCCGGACAGGGTTTTTAACTGAAGCTTTCTTT. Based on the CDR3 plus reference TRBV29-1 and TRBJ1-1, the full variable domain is SAVISQKPSRDICQRGTSLTIQCQVDSQVTMMFWYRQQPGQSLTLIATANQGSEATYESGFVIDKFPISRPNLTFSTLTVSNMSPEDSSIYLCSVTRTGFLTEAFFGQGTRLTVV.

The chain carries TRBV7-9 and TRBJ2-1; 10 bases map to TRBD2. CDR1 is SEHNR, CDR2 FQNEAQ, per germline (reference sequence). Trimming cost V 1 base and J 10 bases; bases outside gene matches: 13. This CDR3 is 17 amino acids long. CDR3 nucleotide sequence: TGTGCCAGCAGCTTAGTCGGGACTAGCGTCTTTAAAGGGGAGCAGTTCTTC. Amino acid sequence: CASSLVGTSVFKGEQFF.

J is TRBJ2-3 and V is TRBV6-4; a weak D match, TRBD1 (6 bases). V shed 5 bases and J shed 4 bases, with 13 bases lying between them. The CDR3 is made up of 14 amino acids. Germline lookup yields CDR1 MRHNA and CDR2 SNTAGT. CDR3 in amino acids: CASSLQGSSDTQYF. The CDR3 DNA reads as TGTGCCAGCAGTCTACAGGGCTCATCAGATACGCAGTATTTT.

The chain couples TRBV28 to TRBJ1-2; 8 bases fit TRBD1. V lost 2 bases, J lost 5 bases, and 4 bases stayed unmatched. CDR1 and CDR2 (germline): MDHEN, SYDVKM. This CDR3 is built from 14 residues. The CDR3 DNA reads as TGTGCCAGCAGTTTAAATACAGGGGGTTATGGCTACACCTTC. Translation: CASSLNTGGYGYTF.

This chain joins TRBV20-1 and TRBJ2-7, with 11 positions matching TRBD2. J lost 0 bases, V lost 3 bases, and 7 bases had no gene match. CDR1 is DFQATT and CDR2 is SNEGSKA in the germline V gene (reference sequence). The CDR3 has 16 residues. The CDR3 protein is CSASGLLAGDSYEQYF. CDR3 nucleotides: TGCAGTGCTAGTGGCTTACTAGCGGGAGACTCCTACGAGCAGTACTTC.

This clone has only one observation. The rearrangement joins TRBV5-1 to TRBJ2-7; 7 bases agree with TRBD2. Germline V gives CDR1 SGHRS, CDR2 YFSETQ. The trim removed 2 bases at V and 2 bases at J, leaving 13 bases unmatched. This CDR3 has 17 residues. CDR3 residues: CASSFNPASGGTYEQYF. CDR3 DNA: TGCGCCAGCAGCTTTAATCCGGCTAGCGGAGGAACCTACGAGCAGTACTTC.

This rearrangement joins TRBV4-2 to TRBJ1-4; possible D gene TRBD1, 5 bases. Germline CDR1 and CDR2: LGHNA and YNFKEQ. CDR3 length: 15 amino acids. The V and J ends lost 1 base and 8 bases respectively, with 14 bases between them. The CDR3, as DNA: TGTGCCAGCAGCCAAGGACAGCGCGGAATAGAAAAACTGTTTTTT. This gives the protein CASSQGQRGIEKLFF.

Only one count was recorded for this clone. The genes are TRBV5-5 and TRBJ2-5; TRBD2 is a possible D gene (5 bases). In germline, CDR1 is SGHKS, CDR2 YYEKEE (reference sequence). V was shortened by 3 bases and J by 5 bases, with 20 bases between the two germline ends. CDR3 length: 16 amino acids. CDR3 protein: CASSSTRPGRGETQYF. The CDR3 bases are TGTGCCAGCAGCTCCACCCGGCCCGGTCGCGGGGAGACCCAGTACTTC.

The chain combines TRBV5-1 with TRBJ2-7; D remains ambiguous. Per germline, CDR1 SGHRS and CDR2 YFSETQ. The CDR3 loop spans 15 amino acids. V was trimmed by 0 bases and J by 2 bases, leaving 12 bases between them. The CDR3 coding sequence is TGCGCCAGCAGCTTGGACACTGGAGCCCCCTACGAGCAGTACTTC. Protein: CASSLDTGAPYEQYF. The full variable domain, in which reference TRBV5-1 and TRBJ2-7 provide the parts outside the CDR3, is KAGVTQTPRYLIKTRGQQVTLSCSPISGHRSVSWYQQTPGQGLQFLFEYFSETQRNKGNFPGRFSGRQFSNSRSEMNVSTLELGDSALYLCASSLDTGAPYEQYFGPGTRLTVT.

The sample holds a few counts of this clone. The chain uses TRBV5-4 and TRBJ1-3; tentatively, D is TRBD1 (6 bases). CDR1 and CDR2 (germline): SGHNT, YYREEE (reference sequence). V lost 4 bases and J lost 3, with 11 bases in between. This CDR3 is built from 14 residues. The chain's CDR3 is CASSPNRDGNTIYF. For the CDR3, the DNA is TGTGCCAGCAGCCCCAACAGGGATGGAAACACCATATATTTT.

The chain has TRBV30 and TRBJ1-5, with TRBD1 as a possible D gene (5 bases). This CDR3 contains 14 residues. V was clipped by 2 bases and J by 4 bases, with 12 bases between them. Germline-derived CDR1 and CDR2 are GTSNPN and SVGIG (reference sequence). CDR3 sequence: CAWSSHDRNQPQHF. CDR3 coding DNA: TGTGCCTGGAGTAGCCACGACAGAAATCAGCCCCAGCATTTT.

The CDR3 spells CASSPLGGSVADTQYF. CDR3 in DNA: TGTGCCAGCAGCCCTTTAGGGGGGTCTGTAGCAGATACGCAGTATTTT. The chain recombines TRBV7-6 with TRBJ2-3; D possibly uses TRBD1 or TRBD2 (6 bases each). There are 16 residues in the CDR3. Per germline, CDR1 SGHVS and CDR2 FNYEAQ. Between the trimmed V and J ends, which lost 5 bases and 4 bases, there was a span of 19 bases.

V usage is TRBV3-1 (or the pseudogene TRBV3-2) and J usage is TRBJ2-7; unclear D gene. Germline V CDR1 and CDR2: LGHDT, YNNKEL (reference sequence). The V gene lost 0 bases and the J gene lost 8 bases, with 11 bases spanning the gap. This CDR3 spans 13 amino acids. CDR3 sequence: CASSQEDPAKQYF. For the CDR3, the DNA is TGTGCCAGCAGCCAAGAGGACCCCGCTAAGCAGTACTTC.

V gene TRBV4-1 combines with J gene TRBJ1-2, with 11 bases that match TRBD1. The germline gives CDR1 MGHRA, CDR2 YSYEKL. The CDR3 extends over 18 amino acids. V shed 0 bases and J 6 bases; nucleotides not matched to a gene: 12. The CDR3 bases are TGCGCCAGCAGCCAAGATGCGGGGACAGGGGGGGATATTGATGGCTACACCTTC. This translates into CASSQDAGTGGDIDGYTF.

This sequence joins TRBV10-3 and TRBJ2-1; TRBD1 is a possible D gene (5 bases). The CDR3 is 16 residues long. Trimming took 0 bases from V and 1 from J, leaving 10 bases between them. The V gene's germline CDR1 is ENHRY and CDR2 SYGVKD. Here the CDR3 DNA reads TGTGCCATCAGTGAGTCTGGACAACTATCCTACAATGAGCAGTTCTTC. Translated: CAISESGQLSYNEQFF.

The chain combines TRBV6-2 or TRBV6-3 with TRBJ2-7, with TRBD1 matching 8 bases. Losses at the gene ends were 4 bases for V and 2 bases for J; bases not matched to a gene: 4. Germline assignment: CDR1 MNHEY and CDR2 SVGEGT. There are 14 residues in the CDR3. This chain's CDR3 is CASSWDRRAYEQYF. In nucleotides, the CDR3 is TGTGCCAGCAGTTGGGACAGGCGGGCCTACGAGCAGTACTTC.

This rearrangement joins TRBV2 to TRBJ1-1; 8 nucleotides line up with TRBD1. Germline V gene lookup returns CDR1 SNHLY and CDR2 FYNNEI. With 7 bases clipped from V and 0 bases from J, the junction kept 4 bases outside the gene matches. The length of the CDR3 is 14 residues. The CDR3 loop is CASTMTGVNTEAFF. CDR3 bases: TGTGCCAGCACTATGACAGGGGTGAACACTGAAGCTTTCTTT.

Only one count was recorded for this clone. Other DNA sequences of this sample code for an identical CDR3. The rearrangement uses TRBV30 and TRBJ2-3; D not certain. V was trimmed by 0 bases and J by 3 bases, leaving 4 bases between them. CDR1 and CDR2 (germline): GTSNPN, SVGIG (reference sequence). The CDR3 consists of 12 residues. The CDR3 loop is CAWSVSTDTQYF. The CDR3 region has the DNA TGTGCCTGGAGTGTATCTACAGATACGCAGTATTTT.

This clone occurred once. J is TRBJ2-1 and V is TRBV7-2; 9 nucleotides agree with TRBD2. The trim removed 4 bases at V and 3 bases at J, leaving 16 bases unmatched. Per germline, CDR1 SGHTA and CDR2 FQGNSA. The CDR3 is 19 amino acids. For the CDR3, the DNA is TGTGCCAGCAGCTCGCCTGAAATTAGCGGGAGTGGATACTACAATGAGCAGTTCTTC. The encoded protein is CASSSPEISGSGYYNEQFF.

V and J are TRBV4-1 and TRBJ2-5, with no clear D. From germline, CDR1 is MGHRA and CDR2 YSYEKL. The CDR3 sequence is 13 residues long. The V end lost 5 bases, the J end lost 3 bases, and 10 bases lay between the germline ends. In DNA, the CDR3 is TGCGCCAGCAGCAAAGTAGGAGAAGAGACCCAGTACTTC. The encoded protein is CASSKVGEETQYF.

CDR3 residues: CASSLSQTSVSHTGELFF. In nucleotides, the CDR3 is TGTGCCAGCAGTTTATCGCAAACTAGCGTGTCCCACACCGGGGAGCTGTTTTTT. The chain joins TRBV27 to TRBJ2-2; 7 bases match TRBD2. Germline-derived CDR1 and CDR2 are MNHEY and SMNVEV (reference sequence). CDR3 length: 18 residues. The J segment lost 3 bases and the V segment lost 0 bases, leaving 10 bases of the junction unmatched.

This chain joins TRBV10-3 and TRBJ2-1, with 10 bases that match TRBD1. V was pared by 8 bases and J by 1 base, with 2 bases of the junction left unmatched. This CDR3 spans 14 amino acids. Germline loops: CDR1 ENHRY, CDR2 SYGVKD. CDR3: CAIRGQGSYNEQFF. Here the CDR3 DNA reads TGTGCCATCCGGGGACAGGGGTCCTACAATGAGCAGTTCTTC.

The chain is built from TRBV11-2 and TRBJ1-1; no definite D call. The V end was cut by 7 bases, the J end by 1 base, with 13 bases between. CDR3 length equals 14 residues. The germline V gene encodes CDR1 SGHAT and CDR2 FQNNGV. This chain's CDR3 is CASINLDGNTEAFF. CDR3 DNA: TGTGCCAGCATCAATTTGGACGGGAACACTGAAGCTTTCTTT.

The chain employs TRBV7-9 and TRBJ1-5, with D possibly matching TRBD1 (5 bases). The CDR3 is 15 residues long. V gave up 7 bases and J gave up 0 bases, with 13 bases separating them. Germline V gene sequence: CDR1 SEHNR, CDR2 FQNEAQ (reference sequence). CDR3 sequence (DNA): TGTGCCAGCACCAAATGGCAGGGTAGCAATCAGCCCCAGCATTTT. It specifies CASTKWQGSNQPQHF.